This entry features one T cell receptor beta chain sequence. Its antigen is not known. Relative to the germline gene, one junction end is altered; a read error may explain this. The data were obtained in a study of blood T cells in healthy people across ages. Study overall: About one barcoded TCR beta cDNA was captured per two T cells.

General study points: Unsorted PBMCs prevented conclusive naive versus antigen-experienced comparison.

The people who gave samples were healthy Caucasians from Russia, aged roughly 6 to 100. This CDR3 spans 11 amino acids. The second PCR ran about 6 to 11 cycles with a sample-barcoded 5' primer and J-beta primers. Each cDNA molecule received a tag from a template-switch adaptor that had 12 random nucleotides. From the 5' RACE reads, TCRdb called clonotypes with MiXCR, one entry per CDR3 protein. The data hold about 1,800,000 distinct CDR3 sequences, with 25% to 30% observed a single time. The sequence was collected from a woman aged 25 to 39 in good health. The sequenced sample consisted of blood. This chain uses TRBV12-3 or TRBV12-4 with TRBJ1-4, with D possibly being TRBD1 (5 bases). The CDR3 loop is CASRGDKKLVF. The CDR3 DNA follows: TGTGCCAGCAGGGGGGATAAAAAACTGGTTTTT.